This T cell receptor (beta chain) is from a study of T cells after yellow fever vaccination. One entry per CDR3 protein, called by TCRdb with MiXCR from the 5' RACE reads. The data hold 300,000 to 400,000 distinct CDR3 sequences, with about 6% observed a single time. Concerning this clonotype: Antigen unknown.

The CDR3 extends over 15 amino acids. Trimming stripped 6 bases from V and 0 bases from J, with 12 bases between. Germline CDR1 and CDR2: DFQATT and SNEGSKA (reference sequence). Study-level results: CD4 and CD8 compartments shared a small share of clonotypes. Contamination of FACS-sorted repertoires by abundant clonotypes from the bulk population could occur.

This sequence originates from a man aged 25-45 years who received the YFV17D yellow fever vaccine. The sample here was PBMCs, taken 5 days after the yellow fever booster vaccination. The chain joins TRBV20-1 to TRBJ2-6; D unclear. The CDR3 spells CSALDGVSGANVLTF. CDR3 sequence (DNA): TGCAGTGCCTTGGACGGCGTCTCTGGGGCCAACGTCCTGACTTTC.